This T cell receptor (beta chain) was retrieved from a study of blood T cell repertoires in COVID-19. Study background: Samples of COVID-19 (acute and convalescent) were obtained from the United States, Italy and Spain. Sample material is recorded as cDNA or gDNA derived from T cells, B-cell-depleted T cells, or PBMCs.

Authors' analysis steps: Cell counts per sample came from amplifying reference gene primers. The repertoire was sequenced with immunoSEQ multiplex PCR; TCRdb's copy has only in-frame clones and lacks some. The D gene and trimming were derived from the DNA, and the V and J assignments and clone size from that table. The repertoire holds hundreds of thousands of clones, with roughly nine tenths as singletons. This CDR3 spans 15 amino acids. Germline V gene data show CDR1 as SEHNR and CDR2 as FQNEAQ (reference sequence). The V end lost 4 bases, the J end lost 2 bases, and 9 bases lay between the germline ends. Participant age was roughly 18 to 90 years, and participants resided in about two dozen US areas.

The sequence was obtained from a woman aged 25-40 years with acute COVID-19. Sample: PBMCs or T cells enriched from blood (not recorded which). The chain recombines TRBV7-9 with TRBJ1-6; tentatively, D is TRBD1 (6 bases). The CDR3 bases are TGTGCCAGCAGCTCACGGGACACCTATAATTCACCCCTCCACTTT. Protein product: CASSSRDTYNSPLHF.